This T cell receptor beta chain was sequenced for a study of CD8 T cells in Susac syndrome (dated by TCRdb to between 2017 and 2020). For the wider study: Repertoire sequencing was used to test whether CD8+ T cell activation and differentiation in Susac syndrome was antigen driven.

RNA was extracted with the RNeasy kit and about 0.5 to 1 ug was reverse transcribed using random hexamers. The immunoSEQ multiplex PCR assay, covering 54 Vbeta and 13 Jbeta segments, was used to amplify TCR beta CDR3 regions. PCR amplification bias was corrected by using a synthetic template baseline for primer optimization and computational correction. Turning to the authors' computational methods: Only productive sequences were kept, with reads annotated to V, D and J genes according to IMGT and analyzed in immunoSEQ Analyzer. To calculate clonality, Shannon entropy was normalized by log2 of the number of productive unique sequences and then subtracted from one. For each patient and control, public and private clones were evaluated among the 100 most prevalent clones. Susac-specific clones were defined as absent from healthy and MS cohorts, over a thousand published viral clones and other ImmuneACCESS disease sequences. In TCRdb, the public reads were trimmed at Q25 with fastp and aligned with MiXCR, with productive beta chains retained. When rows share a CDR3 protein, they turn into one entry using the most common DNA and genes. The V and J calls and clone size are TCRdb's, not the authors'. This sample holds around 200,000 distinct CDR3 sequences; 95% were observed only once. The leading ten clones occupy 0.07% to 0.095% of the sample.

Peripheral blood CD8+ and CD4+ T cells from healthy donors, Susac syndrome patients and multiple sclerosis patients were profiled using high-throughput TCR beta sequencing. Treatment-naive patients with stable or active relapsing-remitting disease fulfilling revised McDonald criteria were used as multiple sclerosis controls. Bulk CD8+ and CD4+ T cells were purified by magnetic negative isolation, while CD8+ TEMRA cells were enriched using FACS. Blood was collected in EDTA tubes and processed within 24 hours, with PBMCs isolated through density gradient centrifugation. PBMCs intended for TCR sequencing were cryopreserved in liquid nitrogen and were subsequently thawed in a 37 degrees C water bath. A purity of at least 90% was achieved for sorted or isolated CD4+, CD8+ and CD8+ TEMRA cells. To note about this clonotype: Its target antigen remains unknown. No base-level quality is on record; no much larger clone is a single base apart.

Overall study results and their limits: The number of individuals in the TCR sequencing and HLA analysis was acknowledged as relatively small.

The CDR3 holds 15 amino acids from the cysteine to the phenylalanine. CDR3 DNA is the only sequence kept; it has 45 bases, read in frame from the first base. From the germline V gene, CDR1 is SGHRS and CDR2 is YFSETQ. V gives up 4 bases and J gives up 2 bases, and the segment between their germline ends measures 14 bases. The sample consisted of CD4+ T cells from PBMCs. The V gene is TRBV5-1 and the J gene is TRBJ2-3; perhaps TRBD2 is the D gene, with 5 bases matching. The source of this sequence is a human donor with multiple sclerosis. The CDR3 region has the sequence CASSLRGLITDTQYF. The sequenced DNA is TGCGCCAGCAGCCTACGAGGACTCATCACAGATACGCAGTATTTT.